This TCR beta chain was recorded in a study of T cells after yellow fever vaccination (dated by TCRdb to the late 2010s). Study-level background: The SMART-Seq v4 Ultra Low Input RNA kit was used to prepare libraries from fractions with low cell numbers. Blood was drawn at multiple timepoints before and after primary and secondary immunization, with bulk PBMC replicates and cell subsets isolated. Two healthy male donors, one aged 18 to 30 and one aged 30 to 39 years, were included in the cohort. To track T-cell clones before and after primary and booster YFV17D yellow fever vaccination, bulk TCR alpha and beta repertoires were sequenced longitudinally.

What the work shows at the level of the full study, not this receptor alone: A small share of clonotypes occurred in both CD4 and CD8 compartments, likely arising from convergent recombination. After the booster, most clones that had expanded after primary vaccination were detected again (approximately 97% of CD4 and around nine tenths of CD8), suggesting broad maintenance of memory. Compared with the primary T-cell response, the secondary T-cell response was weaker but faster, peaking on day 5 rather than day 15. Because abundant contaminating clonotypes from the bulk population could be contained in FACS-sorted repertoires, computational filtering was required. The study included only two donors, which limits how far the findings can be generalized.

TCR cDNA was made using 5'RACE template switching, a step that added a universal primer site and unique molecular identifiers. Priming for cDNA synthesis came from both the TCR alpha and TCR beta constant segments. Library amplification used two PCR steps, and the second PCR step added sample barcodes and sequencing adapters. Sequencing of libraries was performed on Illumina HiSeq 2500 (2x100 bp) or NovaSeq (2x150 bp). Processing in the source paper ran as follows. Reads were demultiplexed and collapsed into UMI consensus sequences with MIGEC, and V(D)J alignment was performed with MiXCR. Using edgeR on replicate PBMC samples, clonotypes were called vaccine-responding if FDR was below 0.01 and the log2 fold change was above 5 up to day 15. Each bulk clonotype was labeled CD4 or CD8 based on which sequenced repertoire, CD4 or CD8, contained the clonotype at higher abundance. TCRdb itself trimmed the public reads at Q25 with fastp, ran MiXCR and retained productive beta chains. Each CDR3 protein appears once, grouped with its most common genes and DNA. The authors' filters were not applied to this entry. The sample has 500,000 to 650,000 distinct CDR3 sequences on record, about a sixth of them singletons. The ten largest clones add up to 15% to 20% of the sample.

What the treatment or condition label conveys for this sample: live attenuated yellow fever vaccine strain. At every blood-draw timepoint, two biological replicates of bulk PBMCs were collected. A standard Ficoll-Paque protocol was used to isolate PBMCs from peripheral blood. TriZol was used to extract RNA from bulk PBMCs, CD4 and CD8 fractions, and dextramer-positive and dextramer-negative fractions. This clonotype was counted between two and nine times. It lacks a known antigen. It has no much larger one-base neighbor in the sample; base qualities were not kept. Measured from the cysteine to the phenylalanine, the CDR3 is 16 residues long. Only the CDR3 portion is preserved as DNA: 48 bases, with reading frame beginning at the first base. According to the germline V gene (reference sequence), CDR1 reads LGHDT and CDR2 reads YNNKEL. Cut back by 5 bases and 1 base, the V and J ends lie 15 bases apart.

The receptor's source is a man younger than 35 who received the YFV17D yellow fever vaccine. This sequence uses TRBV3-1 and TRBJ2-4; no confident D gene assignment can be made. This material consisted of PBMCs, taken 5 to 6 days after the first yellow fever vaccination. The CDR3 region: CASSTRTKAAKNIQYF. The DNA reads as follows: TGTGCCAGCAGCACCCGAACAAAGGCGGCCAAAAACATTCAGTACTTC.